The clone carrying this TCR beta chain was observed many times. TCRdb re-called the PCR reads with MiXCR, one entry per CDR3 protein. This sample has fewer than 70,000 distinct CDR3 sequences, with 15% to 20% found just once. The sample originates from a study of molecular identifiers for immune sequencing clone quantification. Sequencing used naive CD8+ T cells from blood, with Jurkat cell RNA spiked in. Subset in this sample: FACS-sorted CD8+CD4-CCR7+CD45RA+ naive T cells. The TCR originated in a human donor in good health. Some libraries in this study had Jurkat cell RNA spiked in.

The CDR3, as DNA: TGTGCCAGTAGATTCGGCAGCTCGAGCTCCTACGAGCAGTACTTC. Encoded protein: CASRFGSSSSYEQYF. The chain recombines TRBV19 with TRBJ2-7; D gene uncertain. V lost 6 bases, J lost 0 bases, and 15 bases lay in between. The CDR3 length is 15 residues. Looked up from germline, CDR1 is LNHDA and CDR2 is SQIVND (reference sequence). Using reference TRBV19 and TRBJ2-7 for the parts outside the CDR3, the full variable domain is DGGITQSPKYLFRKEGQNVTLSCEQNLNHDAMYWYRQDPGQGLRLIYYSQIVNDFQKGDIAEGYSVSREKKESFPLTVTSAQKNPTAFYLCASRFGSSSSYEQYFGPGTRLTVT.